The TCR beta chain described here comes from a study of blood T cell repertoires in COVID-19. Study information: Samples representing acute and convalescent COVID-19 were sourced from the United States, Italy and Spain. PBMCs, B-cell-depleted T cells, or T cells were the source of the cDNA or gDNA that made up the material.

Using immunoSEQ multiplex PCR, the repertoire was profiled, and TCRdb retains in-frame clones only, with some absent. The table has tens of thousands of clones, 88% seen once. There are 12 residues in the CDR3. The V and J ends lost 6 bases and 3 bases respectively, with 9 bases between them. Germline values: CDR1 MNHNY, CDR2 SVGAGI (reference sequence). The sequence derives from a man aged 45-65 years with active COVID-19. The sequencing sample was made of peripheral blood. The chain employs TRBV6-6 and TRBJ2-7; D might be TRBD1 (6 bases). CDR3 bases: TGTGCCAGCAGCGGACAGCACTACGAGCAGTACTTC. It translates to CASSGQHYEQYF.